Listed below are T cell receptor beta chains from one sample, sequenced in a study of T cells in localized non-small cell lung cancer. Clones were sequenced by immunoSEQ multiplex PCR, and TCRdb holds only the in-frame ones, with some missing. The sample includes around 79,000 clones, less than 85% of them seen just once. The specimen comprised PBMCs, sampled before any cancer treatment. The receptors were sampled from a man aged 40 to 70 with stage II squamous cell lung carcinoma. The CDR3 runs from the conserved cysteine through the conserved F or W. D genes are given only for firm matches. Clone size is not always given. Where it is, it says once, few, many or a class for expanded clones.

J gene: TRBJ2-7
V gene: TRBV25-1
D gene: .
clone size: .
CDR3 protein: CASSEGRGLTHEQYF
CDR3 DNA: TGTGCCAGCAGTGAGGGGAGGGGGCTTACCCACGAGCAGTACTTC

J gene: TRBJ1-4
V gene: TRBV19
D gene: .
clone size: .
CDR3 protein: CASSFRTGSTNEKLFF
CDR3 DNA: TGTGCCAGTAGTTTCCGGACTGGATCAACTAATGAAAAACTGTTTTTT

J gene: TRBJ1-1
V gene: TRBV19
D gene: .
clone size: few
CDR3 protein: CASSRRVYSEAFF
CDR3 DNA: TGTGCCAGTAGCCGTAGAGTATATTCTGAAGCTTTCTTT

J gene: TRBJ2-1
V gene: TRBV7-9
D gene: TRBD2
clone size: .
CDR3 protein: CASSLGTSSYNEQFF
CDR3 DNA: TGTGCCAGCAGCTTAGGGACTAGCTCCTACAATGAGCAGTTCTTC

J gene: TRBJ2-1
V gene: TRBV5-1
D gene: .
clone size: .
CDR3 protein: CASSLRASRTKTYNEQFF
CDR3 DNA: TGCGCCAGCAGCTTGAGAGCGAGCCGTACCAAAACCTACAATGAGCAGTTCTTC

J gene: TRBJ2-7
V gene: TRBV6-1
D gene: .
clone size: .
CDR3 protein: CASTLQISRWNEQYF
CDR3 DNA: TGTGCCAGCACCCTCCAAATCTCTCGGTGGAACGAGCAGTACTTC

J gene: TRBJ1-1
V gene: TRBV7-6
D gene: TRBD1
clone size: few
CDR3 protein: CASSRTGNTEAFF
CDR3 DNA: TGTGCCAGCAGCCGGACAGGGAACACTGAAGCTTTCTTT

J gene: TRBJ2-7
V gene: TRBV28
D gene: TRBD1
clone size: .
CDR3 protein: CASRSDRGNYEQYF
CDR3 DNA: TGTGCCAGCCGATCCGACAGGGGTAACTACGAGCAGTACTTC

J gene: TRBJ1-4
V gene: TRBV2
D gene: .
clone size: .
CDR3 protein: CASSEGANSGKLFF
CDR3 DNA: TGTGCCAGCAGTGAAGGGGCCAACTCCGGGAAACTGTTTTTT

J gene: TRBJ1-1
V gene: TRBV28
D gene: .
clone size: .
CDR3 protein: CASSETEMNTEAFF
CDR3 DNA: TGTGCCAGCAGCGAGACTGAGATGAACACTGAAGCTTTCTTT

J gene: TRBJ2-2
V gene: TRBV28
D gene: .
clone size: .
CDR3 protein: CASSPGRNTGELFF
CDR3 DNA: TGTGCCAGCAGTCCAGGGCGCAACACCGGGGAGCTGTTTTTT

J gene: TRBJ2-3
V gene: TRBV30
D gene: .
clone size: .
CDR3 protein: CAYAGLALDTQYF
CDR3 DNA: TGTGCCTATGCGGGACTCGCCCTGGATACGCAGTATTTT

J gene: TRBJ1-5
V gene: TRBV18
D gene: .
clone size: .
CDR3 protein: CASSPTADQPQHF
CDR3 DNA: TGTGCCAGCTCACCTACCGCCGATCAGCCCCAGCATTTT

J gene: TRBJ2-1
V gene: TRBV18
D gene: .
clone size: .
CDR3 protein: CASSPAGSRYNEQFF
CDR3 DNA: TGTGCCAGCTCACCAGCGGGGTCAAGGTACAATGAGCAGTTCTTC

J gene: TRBJ2-6
V gene: TRBV7-2
D gene: .
clone size: .
CDR3 protein: CASSFPAGANVLTF
CDR3 DNA: TGTGCCAGCAGCTTTCCAGCTGGGGCCAACGTCCTGACTTTC

J gene: TRBJ2-3
V gene: TRBV4-1
D gene: .
clone size: .
CDR3 protein: CASSQASLGVGDADTQYF
CDR3 DNA: TGCGCCAGCAGCCAAGCCTCCCTGGGGGTCGGGGACGCAGATACGCAGTATTTT

J gene: TRBJ2-5
V gene: TRBV16
D gene: .
clone size: .
CDR3 protein: CASSQSSGQETQYF
CDR3 DNA: TGTGCCAGCAGCCAATCGTCCGGCCAAGAGACCCAGTACTTC

J gene: TRBJ2-7
V gene: TRBV9
D gene: TRBD1
clone size: .
CDR3 protein: CASSSPGRQGVYEQYF
CDR3 DNA: TGTGCCAGCAGCTCCCCAGGCAGACAGGGAGTCTACGAGCAGTACTTC

J gene: TRBJ1-1
V gene: TRBV5-1
D gene: .
clone size: .
CDR3 protein: CASSLVGYTEAFF
CDR3 DNA: TGCGCCAGCAGCTTGGTTGGGTACACTGAAGCTTTCTTT

J gene: TRBJ1-5
V gene: TRBV4-1
D gene: .
clone size: .
CDR3 protein: CASSQGYRSGQPQHF
CDR3 DNA: TGCGCCAGCAGCCAAGGGTACAGGAGCGGGCAGCCCCAGCATTTT

J gene: TRBJ1-1
V gene: TRBV18
D gene: .
clone size: .
CDR3 protein: CASSPAARNTEAFF
CDR3 DNA: TGTGCCAGCTCACCCGCCGCCCGGAACACTGAAGCTTTCTTT

J gene: TRBJ2-5
V gene: TRBV4-1
D gene: .
clone size: few
CDR3 protein: CASSQGPNQETQYF
CDR3 DNA: TGCGCCAGCAGCCAAGGGCCTAACCAAGAGACCCAGTACTTC

J gene: TRBJ2-1
V gene: TRBV7-6
D gene: .
clone size: .
CDR3 protein: CASSLDIPPGNEQFF
CDR3 DNA: TGTGCCAGCAGCTTAGACATACCCCCGGGCAATGAGCAGTTCTTC

J gene: TRBJ1-6
V gene: TRBV28
D gene: .
clone size: many
CDR3 protein: CASSPAALSPLHF
CDR3 DNA: TGTGCCAGCAGCCCGGCGGCGCTTTCACCCCTCCACTTT

J gene: TRBJ1-4
V gene: TRBV5-1
D gene: .
clone size: .
CDR3 protein: CASSLVSGTLEKLFF
CDR3 DNA: TGCGCCAGCAGCCTGGTGTCGGGGACCCTTGAAAAACTGTTTTTT

J gene: TRBJ1-1
V gene: TRBV30
D gene: .
clone size: .
CDR3 protein: CAWTLGRLNTEAFF
CDR3 DNA: TGTGCCTGGACATTGGGACGACTGAACACTGAAGCTTTCTTT

J gene: TRBJ2-1
V gene: TRBV6-6
D gene: .
clone size: .
CDR3 protein: CASSLGLINEQFF
CDR3 DNA: TGTGCCAGCAGTTTGGGACTTATCAATGAGCAGTTCTTC

J gene: TRBJ1-1
V gene: TRBV7-2
D gene: .
clone size: .
CDR3 protein: CASSLEGRGNTEAFF
CDR3 DNA: TGTGCCAGCAGCTTAGAAGGCAGGGGGAACACTGAAGCTTTCTTT

J gene: TRBJ1-5
V gene: TRBV27
D gene: .
clone size: .
CDR3 protein: CASSLFYRGSNQPQHF
CDR3 DNA: TGTGCCAGCAGTTTATTTTACCGGGGTAGCAATCAGCCCCAGCATTTT

J gene: TRBJ1-6
V gene: TRBV7-8
D gene: .
clone size: .
CDR3 protein: CASSPQGGHLPLHF
CDR3 DNA: TGTGCCAGCAGCCCCCAAGGAGGCCATCTACCCCTCCACTTT

J gene: TRBJ2-7
V gene: TRBV2
D gene: .
clone size: .
CDR3 protein: CASSIQGGGYEQYF
CDR3 DNA: TGTGCCAGCAGTATCCAAGGGGGGGGGTACGAGCAGTACTTC

J gene: TRBJ1-2
V gene: TRBV2
D gene: .
clone size: .
CDR3 protein: CASSKEGGVANYGYTF
CDR3 DNA: TGTGCCAGCTCAAAGGAAGGGGGGGTAGCGAACTATGGCTACACCTTC

J gene: TRBJ2-7
V gene: TRBV28
D gene: TRBD2
clone size: .
CDR3 protein: CASVALGVAGSYEQYF
CDR3 DNA: TGTGCCAGCGTCGCCTTGGGGGTAGCGGGATCCTACGAGCAGTACTTC

J gene: TRBJ1-3
V gene: TRBV5-6
D gene: .
clone size: .
CDR3 protein: CASSTNRARSGNTIYF
CDR3 DNA: TGTGCCAGCAGCACCAACAGGGCCCGCTCTGGAAACACCATATATTTT

J gene: TRBJ1-1
V gene: TRBV7-3
D gene: TRBD1
clone size: few
CDR3 protein: CASSLEGTANTEAFF
CDR3 DNA: TGTGCCAGCAGCTTAGAGGGGACAGCAAACACTGAAGCTTTCTTT

J gene: TRBJ2-1
V gene: TRBV7-2
D gene: .
clone size: .
CDR3 protein: CASSLVGNEQFF
CDR3 DNA: TGTGCCAGCAGCTTAGTCGGGAATGAGCAGTTCTTC

J gene: TRBJ1-3
V gene: TRBV28
D gene: .
clone size: .
CDR3 protein: CASSLPTGPPIYF
CDR3 DNA: TGTGCCAGCAGTTTACCCACAGGGCCGCCCATATATTTT